Given below is one TCR beta chain in context. Clones were read by immunoSEQ multiplex PCR, and TCRdb kept only the in-frame ones, dropping some. The profile covers about 320,000 clones, with 85% appearing a single time and 1.9% taken by the ten largest. V was clipped by 2 bases and J by 1 base, with 5 bases between them. This CDR3 comprises 13 residues. CDR1 is MDHEN and CDR2 is SYDVKM in the germline V gene. This entry belongs to a study of blood T cell repertoires in COVID-19. Across the study: COVID-19 samples, acute and convalescent, were from the United States, Italy and Spain.

Categorization into cohorts depended on clinical history that participants reported. The source material was PBMCs or T cells enriched from blood (not recorded which). V and J are TRBV28 and TRBJ2-5; no definite D call. The clonotype was recovered from a woman under 40 who had been exposed to COVID-19. CDR3 sequence (DNA): TGTGCCAGCAGTTTAATAGTCCAAGAGACCCAGTACTTC. Protein product: CASSLIVQETQYF.